This T cell receptor beta chain appears in the sequencing data of a study of T-cell reconstitution after alpha-beta-depleted transplantation in children. Study-level findings and limits: One year post-transplant, T-cell counts and diversity were largely derived from T cells produced anew.

The CDR3 is 13 amino acids. V was pared by 4 bases and J by 4 bases, with 13 bases between. Germline V gives CDR1 SQVTM, CDR2 ANQGSEA. Regarding this clonotype: The antigen is unknown.

The TCRbeta library was prepared with unique molecular identifiers. TCRdb analysed the PCR reads with MiXCR anew, one entry per CDR3 protein. The profile covers under 850,000 distinct CDR3 sequences, with around 14% appearing a single time and around 0.79% taken by the ten largest. J is TRBJ2-5 and V is TRBV29-1; possible D gene TRBD1, 5 bases. This sequence originates from a girl aged 2 to 9 with congenital amegakaryocytic thrombocytopenia, due to receive a stem cell transplant. The sequencing used PBMCs, collected before TCRalphabeta/CD19-depleted stem cell transplant. Here the CDR3 DNA reads TGCAGCGTTGCCCGGGCTCAGGGAGAGACCCAGTACTTC. Its translation: CSVARAQGETQYF.